Below, 25 T cell receptor gamma chains from the same sample are listed, as sequenced in a study of γδ T cells in repeated Plasmodium falciparum infection. Gammadelta T cells were flow-sorted from PBMC into Vgamma9/Vdelta2+ and Vdelta2-negative populations for bulk analysis. TCRdb re-called the multiplex PCR reads using CATT. Of roughly 13,000 gamma-chain clones listed, roughly 1.7% are singletons. The sequencing sample was made of gamma-delta T cells from blood. These receptors were taken from a pool of human donors (malaria-infected and uninfected, not separated).

This clone was seen ten or more times. A clone one base away is much larger, so this may be a read error. The chain links TRGV2 to TRGJ1 or TRGJ2. The J gene, absent from TCRdb, was called here by matching the DNA to germline. The CDR3 consists of 14 residues. Germline trimming cut 3 bases from V and 11 bases from J; bases unmatched to any gene: 16. Looked up from germline, CDR1 is EGSNGY and CDR2 is YDSYNSKV. For the CDR3, the DNA is TGTGCCACCTGGGACAGGCCAAGGGTACTGGAGAAACTCTTT. Translation: CATWDRPRVLEKLF.

At least ten counts were recorded for this clone. TCRdb's entry gives the protein of a much larger clone, which mismatches this DNA's translation at residue 4, likely from a read error; the protein reported here is translated from the DNA. Other DNA sequences within the sample encode an identical CDR3. The chain is built from TRGV9 and TRGJ1 or TRGJ2. The CDR3 totals 14 residues. Germline V CDR1 and CDR2: GITISATS, ISYDGTV (reference sequence). The CDR3, as DNA: TGTGCCTTGTGTGAGGAATTCAAATATTATAAGAAACTCTTT. This sequence encodes CALCEEFKYYKKLF.

This clone was seen only a few times. The protein TCRdb gives is from a much larger clone and does not agree with this DNA's translation at residue 2, likely a read error; the protein shown here comes from the DNA. The CDR3 DNA is TGTACCTTGTGGGATTCGAATTATTATAAGAAACTCTTT. Its translation: CTLWDSNYYKKLF. The chain uses TRGV9 and TRGJ1 or TRGJ2. The J gene, absent from TCRdb, was called here by matching the DNA to germline. Germline V CDR1 and CDR2: GITISATS, ISYDGTV (reference sequence). The CDR3 loop spans 13 amino acids.

This clone was counted between two and nine times. This sequence is one base from a far larger clone and is likely a read error. The same CDR3 is also encoded by other DNA sequences in this sample. V gene TRGV3 combines with J gene TRGJ1 or TRGJ2. The J gene, missing from TCRdb, was assigned here through DNA to germline matching. The trim removed 0 bases at V and 8 bases at J, leaving 19 bases unmatched. CDR3 length: 17 amino acids. Germline CDR1 reads VTNTFY; CDR2 reads YDVSTARD (reference sequence). CDR3 in amino acids: CATWDRLGSAVRNKKLF. In DNA form, the CDR3 reads TGTGCCACCTGGGACAGGCTTGGGTCAGCCGTTCGTAATAAGAAACTCTTT.

This clone has ten or more counts. The junction does not match germline at one end; this may be a read error. The rearrangement uses TRGV9 and TRGJ1 or TRGJ2. The germline V gene encodes CDR1 GITISATS and CDR2 ISYDGTV (reference sequence). The CDR3 covers 13 residues. In DNA form, the CDR3 reads TGTGCCTTGTGGGAGTCCAATTATTGTAAGAAACTCTTT. It specifies CALWESNYCKKLF.

A few counts support this clone. This likely traces to a read error, being one base from a far larger clone. Other DNA sequences of this sample code for an identical CDR3. The chain recombines TRGV9 with TRGJ1 or TRGJ2. The J gene, not given by TCRdb, was assigned here from a germline match of the nucleotide sequence. Germline assignment: CDR1 GITISATS and CDR2 ISYDGTV (reference sequence). This CDR3 spans 11 amino acids. CDR3 coding DNA: TGCGCCTTGTGGGAACCACCTAAGAAACTCTTT. As protein: CALWEPPKKLF.

The J gene is TRGJP, the V gene TRGV9. The J gene is not listed in TCRdb, so it was assigned here from a DNA match to germline. V lost 2 bases and J lost 8; bases outside the gene matches: 15. The CDR3 extends over 19 amino acids. Germline assignment: CDR1 GITISATS and CDR2 ISYDGTV (reference sequence). The CDR3 loop is CALWEEELGKKLGKKIKVF. CDR3 bases: TGTGCCTTGTGGGAGGAGGAGTTGGGCAAAAAGTTGGGCAAAAAAATCAAGGTATTT.

The sample holds a few counts of this clone. TCRdb has a much larger clone's protein, which differs at residue 12 from the translation of this DNA, likely because of a read error; what is shown is the protein translated from the DNA. The genes are TRGV9 and TRGJ1 or TRGJ2. This CDR3 region has 15 residues. The germline CDR1 and CDR2 sequences are GITISATS and ISYDGTV (reference sequence). The CDR3 here is CALWELPIFYYEKLF. CDR3 in DNA: TGTGCCTTGTGGGAGTTGCCGATTTTCTATTATGAGAAACTCTTT.

About this clone: For this DNA, TCRdb reports the protein of a much larger clone, which diverges at residue 9, most likely from a read error; the protein presented here is translated directly from the DNA. The chain is built from TRGV9 and TRGJ1 or TRGJ2. The CDR3 spans 11 residues. In germline, CDR1 is GITISATS, CDR2 ISYDGTV (reference sequence). This CDR3 reads CALCIGYKELF. The CDR3 nucleotides are TGTGCCTTGTGTATAGGTTATAAGGAACTCTTT.

This clone was detected a few times. The protein given by TCRdb reflects a much larger clone and differs at residue 7 from this DNA's translation, likely from a read error; the protein shown is the DNA's translation. The rearrangement joins TRGV3 to TRGJ1 or TRGJ2. The J gene is not listed in TCRdb, so it was assigned here from a DNA match to germline. Germline CDR1 reads VTNTFY; CDR2 reads YDVSTARD (reference sequence). This CDR3 has 13 amino acids. V was clipped by 0 bases and J by 7 bases; unmatched bases: 6. The CDR3 is CATWDRNRYKKLF. The CDR3 DNA is TGTGCCACCTGGGACAGGAACCGATATAAGAAACTCTTT.

Remarks on this clone: This probably arose from a read error, given a far larger clone one base away. The same CDR3 also results from other DNA sequences found in this sample. V gene TRGV9 combines with J gene TRGJP. Here the J gene was assigned by germline matching of the DNA, as TCRdb has none. The germline V gene has CDR1 GITISATS and CDR2 ISYDGTV (reference sequence). V lost 4 bases to trimming and J lost 11 bases; unmatched junction nucleotides: 8. The CDR3 spans 15 residues. CDR3 sequence reads: CALWEAGLGKKIKVF. CDR3 bases: TGTGCCTTGTGGGAAGCGGGGCTGGGCAAAAAAATCAAGGTATTT.

This clone was recorded at least ten times. For this DNA, TCRdb reports the protein of a much larger clone, which diverges at residue 8, most likely from a read error; the protein presented here is translated directly from the DNA. This chain uses TRGV4 with TRGJP1. CDR3 length: 18 amino acids. V dropped 1 base and J dropped 3; count of bases not matched to a gene: 14. Germline CDR1 is EGSTGY and CDR2 is YDSYTSSV. As DNA, the CDR3 is TGTGCCACCTGGGATGGTACTACTTTAATGGCCACTGGTTGGTTCAAGATATTT. Its protein is CATWDGTTLMATGWFKIF.

This clone has ten or more counts. Distinct nucleotide sequences in the sample also encode this CDR3. This sequence joins TRGV3 and TRGJ1 or TRGJ2. There are 14 residues in the CDR3. The germline V gene has CDR1 VTNTFY and CDR2 YDVSTARD (reference sequence). The trim removed 0 bases at V and 3 bases at J, leaving 5 bases unmatched. The CDR3 DNA follows: TGTGCCACCTGGGACAGGCGCGGTTATTATAAGAAACTCTTT. Amino acid sequence: CATWDRRGYYKKLF.

The sample holds many counts of this clone. The protein TCRdb gives is from a much larger clone and does not agree with this DNA's translation at residue 8, likely a read error; the protein shown here comes from the DNA. V usage is TRGV9 and J usage is TRGJ1 or TRGJ2. The CDR3 spans 10 residues. Germline CDR1 and CDR2: GITISATS and ISYDGTV (reference sequence). V was clipped by 2 bases and J by 15 bases; unmatched bases: 7. This CDR3 is CALWEAWRLF. CDR3 DNA: TGTGCCTTGTGGGAGGCTTGGAGACTCTTT.

This clone showed up just a few times. TCRdb shows a much larger clone's protein in place of this DNA's translation, and the two differ at residue 5, likely through a read error; the protein shown is translated from the DNA. The V call is TRGV3, the J call TRGJ1 or TRGJ2. Trimming took 6 bases from V and 1 from J; bases not matched to a gene: 6. Per germline, CDR1 VTNTFY and CDR2 YDVSTARD (reference sequence). The CDR3 has 13 residues. CDR3 loop: CATWYTNYYKKLF. The DNA for the CDR3 is TGTGCCACCTGGTACACCAATTATTATAAGAAACTCTTT.

At least ten counts were recorded for this clone. This DNA's translation and the protein TCRdb lists, from a much larger clone, do not match at residue 7, likely due to a read error; the protein shown is translated from the DNA. V usage is TRGV3 and J usage is TRGJ1 or TRGJ2. V dropped 0 bases and J dropped 0; count of bases not matched to a gene: 5. This CDR3 is built from 15 residues. Germline loops: CDR1 VTNTFY, CDR2 YDVSTARD (reference sequence). The CDR3 bases are TGTGCCACCTGGGACAGGCATGGGAATTATTATAAGAAACTCTTT. Residues: CATWDRHGNYYKKLF.

This clone came up a few times. The translation of this DNA and the TCRdb protein of a much larger clone differ at residue 10, probably owing to a read error; the protein shown here is translated from the DNA. With the J gene uncalled, the V gene is TRGV4. The CDR3 length is 12 residues. Germline CDR1 EGSTGY, CDR2 YDSYTSSV. CDR3 residues: CATWDVGYKELF. CDR3 nucleotide sequence: TGTGCCACCTGGGATGTAGGGTATAAGGAACTCTTT.

This clone has ten or more counts. Given a far larger clone just one base away, this is likely a sequencing read error. At the DNA level, this CDR3 is encoded by other sequences in the same sample as well. The chain uses TRGV9 and TRGJP. The CDR3 consists of 17 residues. Germline V gene lookup returns CDR1 GITISATS and CDR2 ISYDGTV (reference sequence). The CDR3 region has the DNA TGTGCCTTGTGGGACCCCGCCCAAGAGCTGGGCAAAAAAATCAAGGTATTT. Translation gives CALWDPAQELGKKIKVF.

This clone was observed a handful of times. This DNA's translation differs at residue 4 from TCRdb's protein, which comes from a much larger clone; a read error is likely, and the protein shown is translated from the DNA. This chain uses TRGV9 with TRGJ1 or TRGJ2. The CDR3 sequence is 11 residues long. Per the germline V gene, CDR1 is GITISATS and CDR2 is ISYDGTV (reference sequence). The DNA of the CDR3 is TGTGCCTTGTGTGAGGTGCAGCAGAAACTCTTT. Encoded protein: CALCEVQQKLF.

This clone was observed at least ten times. The protein held in TCRdb is that of a much larger clone and does not match this DNA's translation at residue 10, likely because of a read error; the protein shown is translated from the DNA. The V gene is TRGV3, the J gene TRGJ1 or TRGJ2. V shed 0 bases and J 4 bases; nucleotides not matched to a gene: 15. Germline V lookup: CDR1 VTNTFY, CDR2 YDVSTARD (reference sequence). The CDR3 spans 17 residues. DNA of the CDR3: TGTGCCACCTGGGACAGGCGAGGGCTGTCGGGATATTATAAGAAACTCTTT. This gives the protein CATWDRRGLSGYYKKLF.

The table lists this clone with a few counts. A read error is the likely source, as a far larger clone sits one nucleotide away. The same CDR3 arises from other DNA sequences in this sample as well. The genes are TRGV8 and TRGJ1 or TRGJ2. Here the J gene came from matching the DNA to germline, since TCRdb omits it. The CDR3 is 13 residues long. Germline CDR1 reads VENAVY; CDR2 reads YDSYNSRV. For the CDR3, the DNA is TGCGCCACCTGGGATAGGCGACGTTATAAGAAACTCTTT. Protein product: CATWDRRRYKKLF.

This clone counts as medium-sized. V is TRGV9 and J is TRGJP1. V shed 3 bases, J shed 0 bases, and the junction held 1 base outside the gene matches. The CDR3 contains 14 residues. Germline-derived CDR1 and CDR2 are GITISATS and ISYDGTV (reference sequence). The CDR3 DNA reads as TGTGCCTTGTGGGAGTATACCACTGGTTGGTTCAAGATATTT. It codes for CALWEYTTGWFKIF.

In its sample, this clone was seen many times. With a far larger clone one base away, a read error is the likely cause. Other DNA sequences in this sample translate to the same CDR3. V is TRGV9 and J is TRGJP. The J gene, left out of TCRdb, was set here by checking the DNA against germline. CDR1 is GITISATS, CDR2 ISYDGTV, per germline (reference sequence). The CDR3 is 15 residues long. The chain's CDR3 is CALWGNELGKKIKVF. CDR3 coding DNA: TGTGCCCTGTGGGGAAACGAGTTGGGCAAAAAAATCAAGGTATTT.

This clone has only a few counts. Since a far larger clone is one base different, this is likely a read error. Other DNA sequences in the same sample also yield this CDR3. The chain is built from TRGV9 and TRGJP. TCRdb supplies no J gene; here it was assigned by aligning the nucleotide sequence to germline. V gave up 1 base and J gave up 11 bases; unmatched junction bases: 11. The CDR3 contains 17 residues. Germline loops: CDR1 GITISATS, CDR2 ISYDGTV (reference sequence). CDR3 loop: CALWEVYSELGKKIKVF. DNA for the CDR3: TGTGCCTTGTGGGAGGTCTACTCCGAGCTGGGCAAAAAAATCAAGGTATTT.

This clone was found many times. The TCRdb protein comes from a much larger clone and disagrees with this DNA's translation at residue 4, likely due to a read error; the protein given here is derived from the DNA. This chain links TRGV9 with TRGJ1 or TRGJ2. The CDR3 covers 13 residues. Germline values: CDR1 GITISATS, CDR2 ISYDGTV (reference sequence). CDR3 coding DNA: TGTGCCTTGCGGGAGGTGCCTTATTATAAGAAACTCTTT. Its protein is CALREVPYYKKLF.